This entry lists 20 T cell receptor beta chains sequenced from one sample in a study of beta chain features in type 1 diabetes. The isolated RNA, all of it, was reverse transcribed, so expressed TCRB transcripts were what got sequenced. Assay: immunoSEQ multiplex PCR; the TCRdb copy retains only in-frame clones and omits some. The sample lists 500,000 to 700,000 clones, less than 20% occurring once. The specimen sequenced was naive CD4+ T cells from blood. The receptors derive from a man aged 18-30 years in good health.

In its sample, this clone was seen a few times. This chain uses TRBV10-3 with TRBJ1-1; D is possibly TRBD1 (5 bases). The ends were cut back, 4 bases at V and 1 base at J, with 13 bases in the middle. CDR1 is ENHRY, CDR2 SYGVKD, per germline. The CDR3 is 15 residues long. CDR3 residues: CAISVSRATNTEAFF. In nucleotides, the CDR3 is TGTGCCATCAGTGTTAGCAGGGCAACGAACACTGAAGCTTTCTTT.

This clone came up a few times. The V gene is TRBV11-2, the J gene TRBJ2-7; 12 bases agree with TRBD1. V was clipped by 6 bases and J by 0 bases; unmatched bases: 9. Germline CDR1 is SGHAT and CDR2 is FQNNGV. The length of the CDR3 is 17 residues. The CDR3 spells CASRPGQGAFRSYEQYF. The CDR3 nucleotides are TGTGCCAGCAGGCCGGGACAGGGGGCCTTTCGCTCCTACGAGCAGTACTTC.

This clone turned up a few times. The chain carries TRBV28 and TRBJ1-2, with D tentatively TRBD1 (6 bases). CDR3 size: 15 residues. V gave up 10 bases and J gave up 4 bases, with 22 bases separating them. Germline CDR1 is MDHEN and CDR2 is SYDVKM. CDR3 amino acids: CAIRSGTNFFYGYTF. The CDR3 bases are TGTGCCATCCGAAGTGGGACAAATTTCTTCTATGGCTACACCTTC.

The chain links TRBV6-5 to TRBJ1-5, with 9 bases fitting TRBD1. Germline V gene sequence: CDR1 MNHEY, CDR2 SVGAGI. The V segment lost 0 bases and the J segment 6 bases; nucleotides outside the gene matches: 3. There are 15 residues in the CDR3. The CDR3 coding sequence is TGTGCCAGCAGTTACTCGGGGACAGGGACTCAGCCCCAGCATTTT. Its protein is CASSYSGTGTQPQHF.

The gene calls are TRBV28 and TRBJ2-7; perhaps TRBD1 as D (6 bases). Germline CDR1 reads MDHEN; CDR2 reads SYDVKM. CDR3 size: 13 residues. V lost 7 bases and J lost 2, with 12 bases in between. The CDR3 sequence: CASIGTNTYEQYF. The CDR3 DNA reads as TGTGCCAGCATCGGGACAAATACCTACGAGCAGTACTTC.

This clone appeared a few times. The chain is built from TRBV28 and TRBJ2-1; TRBD2 is a possible D gene (5 bases). The CDR3 is 13 residues long. Trimming took off 10 bases at V and 6 bases at J, with 16 bases between the two ends. The germline gives CDR1 MDHEN, CDR2 SYDVKM. DNA for the CDR3: TGTGCCACAAACGAGGGCGGAATCAATGAGCAGTTCTTC. This sequence encodes CATNEGGINEQFF.

This clone was detected a few times. The V gene is TRBV29-1, the J gene TRBJ2-1; TRBD2 matches 11 bases. J lost 0 bases, V lost 3 bases, and 25 bases had no gene match. CDR3 size: 23 residues. Germline V gene lookup returns CDR1 SQVTM and CDR2 ANQGSEA. The DNA of the CDR3 is TGCAGCGTTGACGCTCCAAGGACTAGCGGGTATTCCATCCCGTTCAGCTCCTACAATGAGCAGTTCTTC. Amino acids: CSVDAPRTSGYSIPFSSYNEQFF.

This clone was observed a few times. This chain uses TRBV6-6 with TRBJ2-7; TRBD1 agrees at 10 bases. The V segment lost 6 bases and the J segment 8 bases; nucleotides outside the gene matches: 13. Per germline, CDR1 MNHNY and CDR2 SVGAGI (reference sequence). The CDR3 length is 15 residues. CDR3 sequence reads: CASSPGQGGSSQQYF. The CDR3 coding sequence is TGTGCCAGCAGCCCTGGACAGGGGGGATCCTCCCAGCAGTACTTC.

V is TRBV7-9 and J is TRBJ1-5; the D gene is possibly TRBD1 (5 bases). V was trimmed by 2 bases and J by 3 bases, leaving 20 bases between them. This CDR3 contains 18 residues. Germline V CDR1 and CDR2: SEHNR, FQNEAQ (reference sequence). The DNA for the CDR3 is TGTGCCAGCAGCTTATGGCCCCAGGGTATCTCCCCCAATCAGCCCCAGCATTTT. Amino acid sequence: CASSLWPQGISPNQPQHF.

In this sample, this clone turned up a few times. The DNA of the CDR3 is TGCAGCGTTGAGGGACCTGGGGGGTACGAGCAGTACTTC. Residues: CSVEGPGGYEQYF. This chain joins TRBV29-1 and TRBJ2-7; D is perhaps TRBD2 (6 bases). Trimming stripped 3 bases from V and 4 bases from J, with 13 bases between. The germline V gene encodes CDR1 SQVTM and CDR2 ANQGSEA. The CDR3 has 13 residues.

This clone has just a few counts. The chain has TRBV18 and TRBJ1-1, with 7 bases identical to TRBD1. Germline CDR1 is KGHSH and CDR2 is LQKENI. This CDR3 contains 12 residues. Trimming at V came to 5 bases and at J to 7 bases, leaving 4 bases not matched to a gene. The CDR3 sequence is CASSSRDSEAFF. CDR3 coding DNA: TGTGCCAGCTCATCTAGGGACAGTGAAGCTTTCTTT.

This clone has a handful of counts. The chain uses TRBV7-9 and TRBJ1-3, with no clear D. The CDR3 has 14 residues. The V gene lost 5 bases and the J gene lost 1 base, with 9 bases spanning the gap. Germline loops: CDR1 SEHNR, CDR2 FQNEAQ (reference sequence). CDR3 region: CASSLEGSGNTIYF. CDR3 nucleotides: TGTGCCAGCAGCCTTGAAGGGTCTGGAAACACCATATATTTT.

V usage is TRBV4-2 and J usage is TRBJ2-3; 10 bases map to TRBD2. J was trimmed by 4 bases and V by 4 bases; bases with no gene match: 8. The CDR3 runs 16 residues. Per the germline V gene, CDR1 is LGHNA and CDR2 is YNFKEQ. CDR3 loop: CASSPSGRVSADTQYF. CDR3 in DNA: TGTGCCAGCAGCCCCAGCGGGAGGGTGTCGGCAGATACGCAGTATTTT.

The V gene is TRBV27, the J gene TRBJ1-5; D unresolved. V gave up 6 bases and J gave up 6 bases, with 12 bases separating them. The CDR3 loop spans 13 amino acids. The germline V gene has CDR1 MNHEY and CDR2 SMNVEV (reference sequence). The CDR3 sequence is CASSPRWVQPQHF. CDR3 in DNA: TGTGCCAGCAGCCCTAGGTGGGTTCAGCCCCAGCATTTT.

In its sample, this clone was seen a few times. The chain joins TRBV5-1 to TRBJ2-5; TRBD1 is a possible D gene (6 bases). This CDR3 has 15 residues. With 2 bases removed from V and 2 bases from J, the gap between germline ends came to 13 bases. Looked up from germline, CDR1 is SGHRS and CDR2 is YFSETQ. CDR3: CASSFGRGKQETQYF. CDR3 DNA: TGCGCCAGCAGCTTCGGCAGGGGAAAGCAAGAGACCCAGTACTTC.

The sample holds a few counts of this clone. The chain is built from TRBV29-1 and TRBJ1-2, with a possible D match to TRBD1 (6 bases). The V and J ends lost 0 bases and 4 bases respectively, with 15 bases between them. The germline CDR1 and CDR2 sequences are SQVTM and ANQGSEA. CDR3 length equals 15 residues. CDR3 in amino acids: CSVEDFRGSLYGYTF. CDR3 coding DNA: TGCAGCGTTGAAGATTTCAGGGGATCCCTCTATGGCTACACCTTC.

This chain joins TRBV25-1 and TRBJ1-3; weak D call: TRBD1 (5 bases). Germline CDR1 is MGHDK and CDR2 is SYGVNS. The CDR3 extends over 15 amino acids. V lost 2 bases and J 5 bases, leaving 13 bases between the germline ends. The DNA for the CDR3 is TGTGCCAGCAGTGAACCCCAGGGCAAGAGAAACACCATATATTTT. Translated: CASSEPQGKRNTIYF.

This clone occurred a few times. V and J are TRBV2 and TRBJ2-5, with 11 bases aligning to TRBD1. Germline CDR1 and CDR2: SNHLY and FYNNEI. This CDR3 has 15 amino acids. After removal of 10 bases from V and 5 bases from J, the junction contained 12 bases not matched to a gene. The CDR3 loop reads CATSRDRGSLETQYF. In DNA form, the CDR3 reads TGTGCCACCAGCCGGGACAGGGGGTCCTTGGAGACCCAGTACTTC.

V gene TRBV7-2 combines with J gene TRBJ2-2, with unresolved D. Germline V gene data show CDR1 as SGHTA and CDR2 as FQGNSA. V dropped 5 bases and J dropped 6 bases, with 10 bases sitting between them. The CDR3 has 13 residues. CDR3 bases: TGTGCCAGCAGCCCGGGTGCGGCCGGGGAGCTGTTTTTT. This encodes CASSPGAAGELFF.

The rearrangement joins TRBV6-4 to TRBJ2-4, with 9 bases aligning to TRBD1. CDR1 and CDR2 from the germline V gene are MRHNA and SNTAGT. V was clipped by 5 bases and J by 3 bases; unmatched bases: 5. The CDR3 sequence is 15 residues long. The CDR3 spells CASSLPGQGKNIQYF. The CDR3 DNA follows: TGTGCCAGCAGTTTACCGGGACAGGGCAAAAACATTCAGTACTTC.